Below are 30 T cell receptor beta chains sequenced from a single sample in a study of blood T cell repertoires in COVID-19. TCRdb's copy holds only in-frame clones and misses some; the assay was immunoSEQ multiplex PCR. This table has tens of thousands of clones, about 91% appearing once. Sequenced input: peripheral blood. These receptors originate from a man aged 35 to 55 with COVID-19, enrolled during active disease.

The chain employs TRBV5-1 and TRBJ1-6; D is unclear. Germline CDR1 reads SGHRS; CDR2 reads YFSETQ. This CDR3 region has 17 residues. Trimming took 1 base from V and 7 from J, leaving 18 bases between them. CDR3 residues: CASSLYGRPEENSPLHF. The CDR3 DNA follows: TGCGCCAGCAGCTTGTACGGTAGACCCGAGGAGAATTCACCCCTCCACTTT.

This chain connects TRBV7-7 to TRBJ2-5; D is unclear. The CDR3 runs 13 residues. The ends were cut back, 3 bases at V and 2 bases at J, with 7 bases in the middle. In germline, CDR1 is SSHAT, CDR2 FNYEAQ (reference sequence). The CDR3 reads CASSFESQETQYF. The CDR3 DNA sequence: TGTGCCAGCAGCTTTGAGAGTCAAGAGACCCAGTACTTC.

The rearrangement links TRBV7-9 to TRBJ2-7, with D perhaps TRBD2 (5 bases). With 5 bases removed from V and 7 bases from J, the gap between germline ends came to 12 bases. Per the germline V gene, CDR1 is SEHNR and CDR2 is FQNEAQ (reference sequence). This CDR3 has 12 amino acids. CDR3 DNA: TGTGCCAGCAGCCGTTCACCGGGAGAGCAGTACTTC. This gives the protein CASSRSPGEQYF.

The CDR3 sequence: CASSVAGGPYNEQFF. The DNA for the CDR3 is TGCGCCAGCAGCGTAGCGGGGGGGCCCTACAATGAGCAGTTCTTC. The chain links TRBV5-1 to TRBJ2-1, with 11 bases that match TRBD2. This CDR3 has 15 residues. V trimming: 4 bases; J trimming: 2 bases; junction bases outside the gene matches: 2. Germline V lookup: CDR1 SGHRS, CDR2 YFSETQ.

The chain couples TRBV2 to TRBJ2-4; the D is unclear. Germline loops: CDR1 SNHLY, CDR2 FYNNEI. V was pared by 1 base and J by 0 bases, with 7 bases between. The CDR3 extends over 15 amino acids. The CDR3 loop is CASSEVQIAKNIQYF. The DNA for the CDR3 is TGTGCCAGCAGTGAAGTCCAAATAGCCAAAAACATTCAGTACTTC. The complete variable domain, with remaining parts taken from reference TRBV2 and TRBJ2-4, reads EPEVTQTPSHQVTQMGQEVILRCVPISNHLYFYWYRQILGQKVEFLVSFYNNEISEKSEIFDDQFSVERPDGSNFTLKIRSTKLEDSAMYFCASSEVQIAKNIQYFGAGTRLSVL.

This chain connects TRBV19 to TRBJ2-7; no reliable D call. This CDR3 has 12 amino acids. Trimming pared 5 bases from V and 7 bases from J, leaving 12 bases between. Germline V gives CDR1 LNHDA, CDR2 SQIVND (reference sequence). This CDR3 is CASSGDRGEQYF. As DNA, the CDR3 is TGTGCCAGTAGTGGAGACCGTGGGGAGCAGTACTTC.

The V and J genes are TRBV11-3 and TRBJ2-5, with a weak D call TRBD1 (7 bases). CDR1 is SGHNT, CDR2 YENEEA, per germline. The V gene lost 5 bases and the J gene lost 5 bases, with 21 bases spanning the gap. This CDR3 is 16 amino acids long. The CDR3 is CASSEGGGEERETQYF. CDR3 nucleotides: TGTGCCAGCAGCGAAGGAGGGGGCGAGGAAAGGGAGACCCAGTACTTC.

This clone showed up just once. The chain's CDR3 is CASSLSTGTGDSPLHF. The CDR3 coding sequence is TGCGCCAGCAGCTTGAGTACCGGGACAGGGGATTCACCCCTCCACTTT. The chain has TRBV5-1 and TRBJ1-6; 10 bases are a match to TRBD1. V was pared by 1 base and J by 8 bases, with 6 bases of the junction left unmatched. The CDR3 consists of 16 residues. CDR1 is SGHRS, CDR2 YFSETQ, per germline. The variable domain in full, completed from reference TRBV5-1 and TRBJ1-6, reads KAGVTQTPRYLIKTRGQQVTLSCSPISGHRSVSWYQQTPGQGLQFLFEYFSETQRNKGNFPGRFSGRQFSNSRSEMNVSTLELGDSALYLCASSLSTGTGDSPLHFGNGTRLTVT.

There are a few counts of this clone. One end of the junction is discordant with germline, which a read error may explain. The rearrangement uses TRBV27 and TRBJ1-2; 8 bases match TRBD1. CDR1 is MNHEY and CDR2 is SMNVEV in the germline V gene (reference sequence). The CDR3 spans 13 residues. As DNA, the CDR3 is TGTGCCAGCAGTCCCGGACAGGGCTATCGCTACACCTTC. This gives the protein CASSPGQGYRYTF.

This clone was observed a handful of times. The J gene is TRBJ1-2, the V gene TRBV10-3, with 7 bases lining up with TRBD1. This CDR3 contains 13 residues. Germline V CDR1 and CDR2: ENHRY, SYGVKD. J gave up 3 bases and V 11 bases, and 9 bases lay outside the gene matches. The CDR3 DNA is TGTGCCGCCCAAAATCAGGGGGACTATGGCTACACCTTC. This translates into CAAQNQGDYGYTF.

This chain connects TRBV5-1 to TRBJ1-2; no clear D gene. The CDR3 is 13 amino acids. Looked up from germline, CDR1 is SGHRS and CDR2 is YFSETQ. Trimming left V 7 bases short and J 7 bases short, with 17 bases between. CDR3 residues: CASFLMAEFGYTF. The CDR3 coding sequence is TGCGCCAGCTTCCTTATGGCTGAATTTGGCTACACCTTC.

The CDR3: CASNQRSLSYNEQFF. The CDR3 DNA reads as TGTGCCAGCAATCAACGGAGCCTCTCCTACAATGAGCAGTTCTTC. This rearrangement joins TRBV6-4 to TRBJ2-1; D not certain. The V end was cut by 7 bases, the J end by 0 bases, with 13 bases between. The CDR3 contains 15 residues. Germline V gene sequence: CDR1 MRHNA, CDR2 SNTAGT.

The chain couples TRBV18 to TRBJ2-2, with TRBD1 matching over 7 bases. The CDR3 consists of 14 residues. CDR1 KGHSH and CDR2 LQKENI come from the germline V gene. The trim removed 3 bases at V and 7 bases at J, leaving 5 bases unmatched. The CDR3 region has the DNA TGTGCCAGCTCACCGACAGGGCAAGGCGGGGAGCTGTTTTTT. Protein sequence: CASSPTGQGGELFF.

This clone has a handful of counts. V usage is TRBV3-1 (or the pseudogene TRBV3-2) and J usage is TRBJ1-2; a weak D match, TRBD1 (6 bases). The CDR3 is made up of 13 amino acids. Trimming took off 0 bases at V and 8 bases at J, with 10 bases between the two ends. CDR1 is LGHDT, CDR2 YNNKEL, per germline (reference sequence). The CDR3 DNA reads as TGTGCCAGCAGCCAAGAACAGGGATGGGGCTACACCTTC. Protein: CASSQEQGWGYTF.

The V and J genes are TRBV6-5 and TRBJ2-3; the match to TRBD2 covers 7 bases. Germline V gives CDR1 MNHEY, CDR2 SVGAGI. The CDR3 has 16 residues. V shed 3 bases, J shed 1 base, and the junction held 7 bases outside the gene matches. In nucleotides, the CDR3 is TGTGCCAGCAGTTATTATGGGGGACTACGCACAGATACGCAGTATTTT. Its translation: CASSYYGGLRTDTQYF.

The chain recombines TRBV20-1 with TRBJ1-5; D uncertain. This CDR3 is built from 13 residues. V was trimmed by 3 bases and J by 0 bases, leaving 6 bases between them. Germline CDR1 DFQATT, CDR2 SNEGSKA (reference sequence). The DNA of the CDR3 is TGCAGTGCTAGTGTCGTTAGCAATCAGCCCCAGCATTTT. Translated: CSASVVSNQPQHF.

The chain carries TRBV9 and TRBJ2-3, with 7 bases identical to TRBD2. CDR3 length equals 18 residues. Germline CDR1 reads SGDLS; CDR2 reads YYNGEE. With V trimmed by 3 bases and J by 1 base, 14 bases remained unmatched. CDR3 loop: CASSAPEGLSTGTDTQYF. The CDR3 coding sequence is TGTGCCAGCAGCGCTCCGGAGGGACTATCTACCGGCACAGATACGCAGTATTTT.

The chain uses TRBV2 and TRBJ1-2; 7 positions agree with TRBD1. This CDR3 is 14 amino acids long. Germline V gene data show CDR1 as SNHLY and CDR2 as FYNNEI. Germline trimming cut 7 bases from V and 0 bases from J; bases unmatched to any gene: 5. The CDR3, as DNA: TGTGCCAGCACTGGACAGGTCCCTAACTATGGCTACACCTTC. Its protein is CASTGQVPNYGYTF.

The J gene is TRBJ2-3, the V gene TRBV5-5; 7 nucleotides align to TRBD1. Germline V gene lookup returns CDR1 SGHKS and CDR2 YYEKEE (reference sequence). The CDR3 spans 19 residues. The trim removed 7 bases at V and 1 base at J, leaving 21 bases unmatched. CDR3 nucleotides: TGTGCCAGCCGCAGGAACCAGGGGGTTCTCAGTCGCGGCACAGATACGCAGTATTTT. Amino acid sequence: CASRRNQGVLSRGTDTQYF.

The chain is built from TRBV12-3 or TRBV12-4 and TRBJ1-3; 7 bases match TRBD1. The CDR3 has 13 residues. V was clipped by 8 bases and J by 7 bases; unmatched bases: 8. CDR3 residues: CASGDRVSNTIYF. The CDR3 nucleotides are TGTGCCAGCGGCGACAGGGTTAGCAACACCATATATTTT.

The chain uses TRBV4-1 and TRBJ2-1; 8 nucleotides align to TRBD1. The CDR3 totals 16 residues. Germline trimming cut 4 bases from V and 6 bases from J; bases unmatched to any gene: 11. The V gene's germline CDR1 is MGHRA and CDR2 YSYEKL. The CDR3 DNA is TGCGCCAGCAGCCTCCCAGACAGGGGAGGATTCAATGAGCAGTTCTTC. It encodes CASSLPDRGGFNEQFF.

The rearrangement links TRBV6-5 to TRBJ1-3; a possible D gene is TRBD1 (5 bases). The V end was cut by 6 bases, the J end by 0 bases, with 9 bases between. CDR1 is MNHEY, CDR2 SVGAGI, per germline. CDR3 length: 14 amino acids. The CDR3 sequence is CASRGGGSGNTIYF. The CDR3 DNA reads as TGTGCCAGCAGGGGGGGAGGCTCTGGAAACACCATATATTTT.

The chain couples TRBV7-2 to TRBJ1-5, with 7 bases fitting TRBD1. The CDR3 covers 15 residues. Germline-derived CDR1 and CDR2 are SGHTA and FQGNSA. J was trimmed by 3 bases and V by 4 bases; bases with no gene match: 6. The CDR3 reads CASSSQGDSNQPQHF. The DNA of the CDR3 is TGTGCCAGCAGCTCCCAGGGGGACTCCAATCAGCCCCAGCATTTT.

This clone was picked up one time. The chain has TRBV5-4 and TRBJ2-1; 7 nucleotides line up with TRBD2. V dropped 4 bases and J dropped 4; count of bases not matched to a gene: 5. This CDR3 contains 14 residues. The germline CDR1 and CDR2 sequences are SGHNT and YYREEE (reference sequence). Written as DNA, the CDR3 is TGTGCCAGCAGCCCCGGGACTAATTACAATGAGCAGTTCTTC. Amino acids: CASSPGTNYNEQFF.

This clone was observed a handful of times. This chain connects TRBV3-1 (or the pseudogene TRBV3-2) to TRBJ2-1, with 11 bases that match TRBD2. With V trimmed by 6 bases and J by 7 bases, 2 bases remained unmatched. The germline gives CDR1 LGHDT, CDR2 YNNKEL (reference sequence). CDR3 length: 13 amino acids. CDR3 loop: CASRTSGVNEQFF. CDR3 DNA: TGTGCCAGCAGGACTAGCGGGGTTAATGAGCAGTTCTTC.

The chain couples TRBV12-3 or TRBV12-4 to TRBJ2-3; a weak D match, TRBD1 (6 bases). Trimming removed 8 bases from V and 5 bases from J, with 11 bases in between. The CDR3 sequence is 12 residues long. The DNA of the CDR3 is TGTGCCAGCCGACAGGACGTAGATACGCAGTATTTT. Encoded protein: CASRQDVDTQYF.

The V gene is TRBV5-1, the J gene TRBJ2-1; D is unresolved. This CDR3 has 12 residues. From germline, CDR1 is SGHRS and CDR2 YFSETQ. V lost 1 base to trimming and J lost 7 bases, with 6 bases between them. CDR3 in DNA: TGCGCCAGCAGCTTGTCTATGAATGAGCAGTTCTTC. Its protein is CASSLSMNEQFF.

This rearrangement joins TRBV24-1 to TRBJ1-4; 9 nucleotides line up with TRBD1. CDR1 KGHDR and CDR2 SFDVKD come from the germline V gene. With V trimmed by 0 bases and J by 0 bases, 4 bases remained unmatched. This CDR3 is built from 18 residues. CDR3: CATSDLGRDRATNEKLFF. The DNA for the CDR3 is TGTGCCACCAGTGATTTGGGCAGGGACAGGGCAACTAATGAAAAACTGTTTTTT.

The gene calls are TRBV30 and TRBJ2-3; maybe TRBD1 (6 bases). V shed 2 bases and J shed 4 bases, with 10 bases lying between them. CDR1 is GTSNPN and CDR2 is SVGIG in the germline V gene (reference sequence). The CDR3 is made up of 13 amino acids. CDR3 sequence: CAWSNGGPDTQYF. CDR3 nucleotide sequence: TGTGCCTGGAGTAATGGGGGCCCAGATACGCAGTATTTT.

The chain employs TRBV7-9 and TRBJ2-7; TRBD2 might be the D (5 bases). Trimming took 7 bases from V and 5 from J, leaving 15 bases between them. Germline lookup yields CDR1 SEHNR and CDR2 FQNEAQ (reference sequence). CDR3 length: 13 residues. Here the CDR3 reads CASTPLGVDEQYF. CDR3 sequence (DNA): TGTGCCAGCACCCCCCTCGGGGTCGACGAGCAGTACTTC.